This TCR beta chain derives from a study of cytotoxic CD8 clonotypes in ibrutinib-treated CLL. Study-level findings and limits: The study found public clonotypes uncommon, contracting or stable on treatment. Patients with sustained remission and those progressing were sampled at differing times. The study found baseline clonality above age-matched healthy donors, tracking circulating CD8+ T-cell counts.

Clones were read by immunoSEQ multiplex PCR, and TCRdb kept only the in-frame ones, dropping some. The data contain tens of thousands of clones, around 75% of them seen just once; the ten biggest clones take up more than 4.5%. Genomic DNA in an amount of around 2.2 micrograms was extracted from cryopreserved PBMCs and used for the preparation of TCR beta libraries. With regard to this clone: Its antigen remains unidentified.

Source: PBMCs, taken after 12 months of ibrutinib treatment. This TCR came from a human donor with chronic lymphocytic leukemia.

DNA of the CDR3: TGTGCCAGCTCAAATCAGCCCCAGCATTTT. Its translation is CASSNQPQHF. The V call is TRBV6-4, the J call TRBJ1-5; the D is unclear. The CDR3 contains 10 residues. Trimming took 8 bases from V and 4 from J, leaving 3 bases between them. Germline assignment: CDR1 MRHNA and CDR2 SNTAGT.